The 28 T cell receptor beta chains listed next were all sequenced from one sample in a study of radiation and T cells in renal cell carcinoma. This table comes from immunoSEQ multiplex PCR, and its TCRdb copy is limited to in-frame clones, with some not included. The data contain about 170,000 clones, 88% of them singletons. The time point was: blood 4 weeks post-SBRT, at nephrectomy. The treatment is: 15 Gy SBRT to primary tumor, nephrectomy 4 weeks later. Source: blood, taken from a patient whose treatment included radiotherapy and nephrectomy. The receptor source for this set is a woman aged 50 to 60 with renal cell carcinoma.

The chain links TRBV2 to TRBJ1-2, with D hard to call. From germline, CDR1 is SNHLY and CDR2 FYNNEI. This CDR3 has 15 amino acids. The V and J ends lost 1 base and 2 bases respectively, with 11 bases between them. Here the CDR3 DNA reads TGTGCCAGCAGTGAAGGCGTCGGAACAAACTATGGCTACACCTTC. As protein: CASSEGVGTNYGYTF.

This chain joins TRBV20-1 and TRBJ1-1, with unresolved D. Trimming cost V 3 bases and J 7 bases, with 9 bases left between them. This CDR3 comprises 11 residues. Per the germline V gene, CDR1 is DFQATT and CDR2 is SNEGSKA (reference sequence). CDR3 residues: CSARPTVEAFF. DNA of the CDR3: TGCAGTGCTAGGCCGACGGTTGAAGCTTTCTTT.

This chain uses TRBV10-1 with TRBJ1-1; D remains unclear. V was cut by 3 bases and J by 3 bases, with 8 bases left in between. Germline loops: CDR1 WNHNN, CDR2 SYGVQD (reference sequence). The CDR3 spans 13 residues. The CDR3 is CASSDEGDTEAFF. Written as DNA, the CDR3 is TGCGCCAGCAGTGACGAGGGAGACACTGAAGCTTTCTTT.

The chain has TRBV6-6 and TRBJ1-1; 8 bases are a match to TRBD1. Germline loops: CDR1 MNHNY, CDR2 SVGAGI (reference sequence). This CDR3 contains 13 residues. Trimming removed 2 bases from V and 8 bases from J; junction bases left unmatched: 4. CDR3 sequence: CASSYLGQGEAFF. CDR3 coding DNA: TGTGCCAGCAGTTACCTTGGACAGGGCGAAGCTTTCTTT.

This sequence joins TRBV25-1 and TRBJ1-2; D is unresolved. Trimming took 4 bases from V and 2 from J, leaving 14 bases between them. This CDR3 contains 15 residues. CDR1 MGHDK and CDR2 SYGVNS come from the germline V gene. The CDR3 region has the DNA TGTGCCAGCAGTGGGTCCGGCAAGTCCAACTATGGCTACACCTTC. The encoded protein is CASSGSGKSNYGYTF.

The gene calls are TRBV15 and TRBJ2-1, with 8 nucleotides matching TRBD2. Germline V gene sequence: CDR1 LNHNV, CDR2 YYDKDF (reference sequence). The CDR3 extends over 16 amino acids. V was clipped by 0 bases and J by 10 bases; unmatched bases: 11. CDR3 DNA sequence: TGTGCCACCAGCAGAGAACCGGGGGGGCGCCTAGGCGAGCAGTTCTTC. Protein product: CATSREPGGRLGEQFF.

The chain carries TRBV7-3 and TRBJ2-1, with a tentative D call TRBD1 (6 bases). This CDR3 has 15 residues. V was trimmed by 4 bases and J by 6 bases, leaving 16 bases between them. CDR1 and CDR2 from the germline V gene are SGHTA and FQGTGA. CDR3 DNA: TGTGCCAGCAGCTCGCAGTCTGTGGGGGCCAATGAGCAGTTCTTC. Its translation: CASSSQSVGANEQFF.

The rearrangement uses TRBV19 and TRBJ1-5; no firm D call. The germline CDR1 and CDR2 sequences are LNHDA and SQIVND (reference sequence). V was clipped by 10 bases and J by 2 bases, with 18 bases between them. This CDR3 comprises 15 residues. This CDR3 is CATTPGVQRNQPQHF. For the CDR3, the DNA is TGTGCCACTACCCCCGGGGTGCAGCGCAATCAGCCCCAGCATTTT.

Worth noting for this clone: In the same sample, other DNA sequences code for this CDR3. This chain links TRBV6-5 with TRBJ1-1, with D maybe TRBD1 (5 bases). Deletions cut 0 bases from V and 1 base from J, with 9 bases between. The germline V gene has CDR1 MNHEY and CDR2 SVGAGI. The CDR3 spans 15 residues. The DNA for the CDR3 is TGTGCCAGCAGTTACTCCCCAGGGACGAACACTGAAGCTTTCTTT. Protein sequence: CASSYSPGTNTEAFF.

The CDR3 loop is CASSQAYDTGELFF. As DNA, the CDR3 is TGCGCCAGCAGCCAAGCGTATGACACCGGGGAGCTGTTTTTT. This chain joins TRBV4-3 and TRBJ2-2; D gene ambiguous. The CDR3 contains 14 residues. Germline values: CDR1 LGHNA, CDR2 YSLEER. V lost 1 base, J lost 3 bases, and 6 bases lay in between.

The genes are TRBV6-6 and TRBJ1-5; no reliable D call. The CDR3 is 15 amino acids. Per the germline V gene, CDR1 is MNHNY and CDR2 is SVGAGI (reference sequence). V was clipped by 5 bases and J by 0 bases, with 11 bases between them. This chain's CDR3 is CASSLTMYSNQPQHF. The CDR3 DNA follows: TGTGCCAGCAGTCTAACGATGTATAGCAATCAGCCCCAGCATTTT.

This chain links TRBV6-5 with TRBJ1-2, with D perhaps TRBD1 (6 bases). Germline V gene data show CDR1 as MNHEY and CDR2 as SVGAGI. The CDR3 is made up of 15 amino acids. Trimming removed 4 bases from V and 5 bases from J, with 17 bases in between. The DNA of the CDR3 is TGTGCCAGCAGTTCACGGACAGCCCTATCATATGGCTACACCTTC. It codes for CASSSRTALSYGYTF.

J is TRBJ2-7 and V is TRBV18; 14 nucleotides agree with TRBD2. In germline, CDR1 is KGHSH, CDR2 LQKENI. The CDR3 length is 21 residues. V trimming: 3 bases; J trimming: 6 bases; junction bases outside the gene matches: 22. The CDR3 nucleotides read TGTGCCAGCTCACCGGGACTAGCGGGGGATAGGGGATTGAGGCGGCCAGGCGAGCAGTACTTC. Residues: CASSPGLAGDRGLRRPGEQYF. Filled out from reference TRBV18 and TRBJ2-7, the complete variable domain reads NAGVMQNPRHLVRRRGQEARLRCSPMKGHSHVYWYRQLPEEGLKFMVYLQKENIIDESGMPKERFSAEFPKEGPSILRIQQVVRGDSAAYFCASSPGLAGDRGLRRPGEQYFGPGTRLTVT.

The chain is built from TRBV6-5 and TRBJ1-2; D not resolved. V lost 8 bases and J lost 6, with 16 bases in between. CDR1 MNHEY and CDR2 SVGAGI come from the germline V gene. CDR3 length: 13 residues. CDR3 coding DNA: TGTGCCAGCTTTTCGAGGGAGGAGCATGGCTACACCTTC. Encoded protein: CASFSREEHGYTF.

This CDR3 reads CAISADGPETQYF. Written as DNA, the CDR3 is TGTGCCATCAGTGCCGATGGGCCAGAGACCCAGTACTTC. The rearrangement uses TRBV10-3 and TRBJ2-5, with D unclear. The V end was cut by 4 bases, the J end by 4 bases, with 10 bases between. Per germline, CDR1 ENHRY and CDR2 SYGVKD. The CDR3 runs 13 residues.

The chain has TRBV5-6 and TRBJ2-5; D gene unclear. The length of the CDR3 is 12 residues. The germline V gene has CDR1 SGHDT and CDR2 YYEEEE. Trimming removed 5 bases at V and 5 bases at J, with 10 bases between. The CDR3 sequence is CASRTLRETQYF. The CDR3 DNA reads as TGTGCCAGCAGGACACTTCGGGAGACCCAGTACTTC.

This chain joins TRBV29-1 and TRBJ1-1, with 7 bases that match TRBD1. CDR1 SQVTM and CDR2 ANQGSEA come from the germline V gene. There are 14 residues in the CDR3. J was trimmed by 5 bases and V by 3 bases; bases with no gene match: 9. CDR3 region: CSVDLLTGATEAFF. CDR3 in DNA: TGCAGCGTTGATTTGTTAACAGGGGCAACTGAAGCTTTCTTT.

Regarding this clone: This sample also contains other DNA sequences that code for the same CDR3. The rearrangement uses TRBV6-1 and TRBJ1-5; 7 bases fit TRBD1. The trim removed 5 bases at V and 6 bases at J, leaving 4 bases unmatched. The CDR3 runs 13 residues. The germline V gene encodes CDR1 MNHNS and CDR2 SASEGT. The DNA for the CDR3 is TGTGCCAGCAGTACGTGGACAGGTCAGCCCCAGCATTTT. Protein product: CASSTWTGQPQHF.

This chain connects TRBV28 to TRBJ1-5; D might be TRBD1 (6 bases). V was trimmed by 6 bases and J by 0 bases, leaving 18 bases between them. The CDR3 is 17 residues long. From germline, CDR1 is MDHEN and CDR2 SYDVKM. This CDR3 is CASSPGPTGDSNQPQHF. DNA of the CDR3: TGTGCCAGCAGCCCAGGACCGACAGGCGATAGCAATCAGCCCCAGCATTTT. Based on the CDR3 plus reference TRBV28 and TRBJ1-5, the full variable domain is DVKVTQSSRYLVKRTGEKVFLECVQDMDHENMFWYRQDPGLGLRLIYFSYDVKMKEKGDIPEGYSVSREKKERFSLILESASTNQTSMYLCASSPGPTGDSNQPQHFGDGTRLSIL.

The chain joins TRBV7-2 to TRBJ2-5; 13 positions agree with TRBD2. The CDR3 has 14 amino acids. The junction had 7 bases not matched to a gene; V was cut back by 6 bases and J by 9 bases. Germline values: CDR1 SGHTA, CDR2 FQGNSA. This CDR3 reads CASSFPGLAGPQYF. CDR3 coding DNA: TGTGCCAGCAGTTTTCCGGGACTAGCGGGGCCCCAGTACTTC.

The rearrangement uses TRBV27 and TRBJ2-2; 9 bases are a match to TRBD2. In germline, CDR1 is MNHEY, CDR2 SMNVEV (reference sequence). This CDR3 region has 17 residues. V lost 8 bases and J lost 3; bases outside the gene matches: 13. The CDR3 bases are TGTGCCAGCTTTCGACTAGAGGGACTAGCCGACACCGGGGAGCTGTTTTTT. Its translation is CASFRLEGLADTGELFF.

The V and J genes are TRBV7-6 and TRBJ1-5, with D maybe TRBD1 (6 bases). The germline gives CDR1 SGHVS, CDR2 FNYEAQ. The CDR3 covers 14 residues. V lost 5 bases and J 7 bases, leaving 15 bases between the germline ends. CDR3 nucleotide sequence: TGTGCCAGCAGCCTCGGGGGGGCAGGACAGCCCCAGCATTTT. Its translation is CASSLGGAGQPQHF. The whole variable domain, remainder taken from reference TRBV7-6 and TRBJ1-5, is GAGVSQSPRYKVTKRGQDVALRCDPISGHVSLYWYRQALGQGPEFLTYFNYEAQQDKSGLPNDRFSAERPEGSISTLTIQRTEQRDSAMYRCASSLGGAGQPQHFGDGTRLSIL.

The gene calls are TRBV5-6 and TRBJ1-3; weak D call: TRBD1 (5 bases). The CDR3 totals 15 residues. Germline CDR1 and CDR2: SGHDT and YYEEEE. V gave up 4 bases and J gave up 1 base, with 12 bases separating them. DNA for the CDR3: TGTGCCAGCAGCCTGGGACCGTCTTCTGGAAACACCATATATTTT. Its translation is CASSLGPSSGNTIYF.

The chain couples TRBV5-6 to TRBJ1-2, with TRBD1 matching 7 bases. This CDR3 has 16 residues. V shed 0 bases and J 3 bases; nucleotides not matched to a gene: 8. CDR1 is SGHDT, CDR2 YYEEEE, per germline. CDR3 protein: CASSLDGSGQYYGYTF. As DNA, the CDR3 is TGTGCCAGCAGCTTGGACGGTTCGGGACAGTACTATGGCTACACCTTC.

This chain joins TRBV18 and TRBJ2-1; 8 positions match TRBD2. The CDR3 runs to 16 residues. The trim removed 0 bases at V and 4 bases at J, leaving 5 bases unmatched. Germline CDR1 reads KGHSH; CDR2 reads LQKENI. The CDR3 nucleotides are TGTGCCAGCTCACCACCGGAGGCGGGAGGATACAATGAGCAGTTCTTC. Protein product: CASSPPEAGGYNEQFF.

This chain connects TRBV29-1 to TRBJ2-7, with D perhaps TRBD2 (5 bases). CDR1 and CDR2 (germline): SQVTM, ANQGSEA. The CDR3 spans 13 residues. Trimming cost V 4 bases and J 3 bases, with 13 bases left between them. CDR3 bases: TGCAGCGTTGTGAGGGTATCGGACTACGAGCAGTACTTC. Protein product: CSVVRVSDYEQYF.

This chain connects TRBV7-9 to TRBJ2-1; TRBD1 matches at 8 bases. V lost 5 bases, J lost 4 bases, and 7 bases stayed unmatched. Germline CDR1 is SEHNR and CDR2 is FQNEAQ (reference sequence). The CDR3 has 15 residues. The CDR3 here is CASSRPDRVYNEQFF. CDR3 in DNA: TGTGCCAGCAGCCGCCCGGACAGGGTTTACAATGAGCAGTTCTTC. Together with reference TRBV7-9 and TRBJ2-1, the CDR3 gives the full variable domain: DTGVSQNPRHKITKRGQNVTFRCDPISEHNRLYWYRQTLGQGPEFLTYFQNEAQLEKSRLLSDRFSAERPKGSFSTLEIQRTEQGDSAMYLCASSRPDRVYNEQFFGPGTRLTVL.

The rearrangement links TRBV9 to TRBJ2-6; D possibly corresponds to TRBD1 (5 bases). This CDR3 is 17 amino acids long. Germline-derived CDR1 and CDR2 are SGDLS and YYNGEE. V was pared by 2 bases and J by 0 bases, with 12 bases between. In DNA, the CDR3 is TGTGCCAGCAGCGTCCCGCCAGGGCCCTCTGGGGCCAACGTCCTGACTTTC. This codes for CASSVPPGPSGANVLTF.